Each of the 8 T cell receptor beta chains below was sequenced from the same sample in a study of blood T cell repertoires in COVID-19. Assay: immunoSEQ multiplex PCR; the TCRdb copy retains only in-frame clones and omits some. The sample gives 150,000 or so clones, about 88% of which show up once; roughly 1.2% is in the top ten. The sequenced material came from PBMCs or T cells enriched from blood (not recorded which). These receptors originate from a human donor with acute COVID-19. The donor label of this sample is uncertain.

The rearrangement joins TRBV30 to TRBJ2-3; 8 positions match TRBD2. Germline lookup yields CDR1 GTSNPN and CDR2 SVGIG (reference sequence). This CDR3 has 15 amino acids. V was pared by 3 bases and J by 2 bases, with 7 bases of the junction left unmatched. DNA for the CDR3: TGTGCCTGGAGCAGAGCGGGGGCCGACACAGATACGCAGTATTTT. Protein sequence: CAWSRAGADTDTQYF.

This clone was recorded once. The CDR3 here is CASSSRPGHLKETQYF. The CDR3 nucleotides are TGTGCCAGCAGCTCCCGACCGGGACACCTAAAGGAGACCCAGTACTTC. This chain links TRBV5-6 with TRBJ2-5; tentatively, D is TRBD1 (6 bases). The CDR3 length is 16 residues. V was shortened by 3 bases and J by 5 bases, with 20 bases between the two germline ends. The germline CDR1 and CDR2 sequences are SGHDT and YYEEEE.

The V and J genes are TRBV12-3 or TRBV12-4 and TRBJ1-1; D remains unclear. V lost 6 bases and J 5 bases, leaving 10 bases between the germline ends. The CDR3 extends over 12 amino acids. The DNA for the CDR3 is TGTGCCAGCAGCAGCGTCTGGACTGAAGCTTTCTTT. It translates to CASSSVWTEAFF.

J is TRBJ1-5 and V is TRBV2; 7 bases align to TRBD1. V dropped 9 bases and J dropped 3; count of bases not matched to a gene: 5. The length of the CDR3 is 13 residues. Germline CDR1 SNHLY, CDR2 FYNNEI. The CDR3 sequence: CASGTEYNQPQHF. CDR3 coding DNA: TGTGCCAGTGGGACAGAGTACAATCAGCCCCAGCATTTT. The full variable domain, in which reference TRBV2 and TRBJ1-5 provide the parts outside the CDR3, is EPEVTQTPSHQVTQMGQEVILRCVPISNHLYFYWYRQILGQKVEFLVSFYNNEISEKSEIFDDQFSVERPDGSNFTLKIRSTKLEDSAMYFCASGTEYNQPQHFGDGTRLSIL.

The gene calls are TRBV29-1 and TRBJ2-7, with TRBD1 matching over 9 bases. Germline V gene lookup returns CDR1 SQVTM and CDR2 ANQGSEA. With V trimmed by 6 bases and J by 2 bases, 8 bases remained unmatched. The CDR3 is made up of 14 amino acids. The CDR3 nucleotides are TGCAGCGTACAACCGGGACAGGGAGCCTACGAGCAGTACTTC. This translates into CSVQPGQGAYEQYF.

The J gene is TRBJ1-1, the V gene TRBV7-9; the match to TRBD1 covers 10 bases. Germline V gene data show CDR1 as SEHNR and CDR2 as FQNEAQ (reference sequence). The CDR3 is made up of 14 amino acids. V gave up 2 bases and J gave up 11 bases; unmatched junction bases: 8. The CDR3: CASSLNGQGGLAFF. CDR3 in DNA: TGTGCCAGCAGCTTAAATGGACAGGGGGGCCTTGCTTTCTTT.

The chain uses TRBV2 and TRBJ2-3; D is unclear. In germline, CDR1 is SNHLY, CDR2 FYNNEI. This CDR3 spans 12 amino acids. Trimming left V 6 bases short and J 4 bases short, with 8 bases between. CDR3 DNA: TGTGCCAGCAGGGGCCTCGCAGATACGCAGTATTTT. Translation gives CASRGLADTQYF.

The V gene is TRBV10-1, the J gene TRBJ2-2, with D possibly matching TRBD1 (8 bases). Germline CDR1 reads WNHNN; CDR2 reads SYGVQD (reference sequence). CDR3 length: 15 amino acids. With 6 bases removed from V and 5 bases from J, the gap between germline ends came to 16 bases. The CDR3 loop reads CASRADRGGTGELFF. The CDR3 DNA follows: TGCGCCAGCAGGGCAGACAGGGGAGGGACCGGGGAGCTGTTTTTT.